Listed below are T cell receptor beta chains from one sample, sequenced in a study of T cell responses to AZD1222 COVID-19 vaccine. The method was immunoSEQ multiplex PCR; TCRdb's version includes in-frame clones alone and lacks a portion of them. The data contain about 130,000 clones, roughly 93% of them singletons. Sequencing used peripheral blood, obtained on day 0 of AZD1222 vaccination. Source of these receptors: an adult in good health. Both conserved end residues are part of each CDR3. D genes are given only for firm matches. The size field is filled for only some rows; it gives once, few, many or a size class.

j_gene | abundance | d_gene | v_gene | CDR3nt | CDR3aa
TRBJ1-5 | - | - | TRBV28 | TGTGCCAGCAGTTTTGAGGGGAAGGGCAATCAGCCCCAGCATTTT | CASSFEGKGNQPQHF
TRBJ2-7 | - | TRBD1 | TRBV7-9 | TGTGCCAGCAGCTCCGGGGACAGCTACGAGCAGTACTTC | CASSSGDSYEQYF
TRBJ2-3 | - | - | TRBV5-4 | TGTGCCAGCAGCTCAAGGGACATGCCCCCAGATACGCAGTATTTT | CASSSRDMPPDTQYF
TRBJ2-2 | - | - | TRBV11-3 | TGTGCCAGCAGCTTATATCCGGGCGCGAACACCGGGGAGCTGTTTTTT | CASSLYPGANTGELFF
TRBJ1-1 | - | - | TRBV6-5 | TGTGCCAGCAAGGTTTCAGCGAACACTGAAGCTTTCTTT | CASKVSANTEAFF
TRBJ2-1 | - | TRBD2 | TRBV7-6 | TGTGCCAGCAGCCACCGACTAGCGGGAGAAGTGCAGTTCTTC | CASSHRLAGEVQFF
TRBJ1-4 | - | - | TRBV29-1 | TGCAGCTTCAGGGGTAGGGAAAAACTGTTTTTT | CSFRGREKLFF
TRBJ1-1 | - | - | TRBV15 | TGTGCCACCAGCGAGCGACAGGTGAACACTGAAGCTTTCTTT | CATSERQVNTEAFF
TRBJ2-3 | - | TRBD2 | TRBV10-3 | TGTGCCATCAGTGAGAGGGTAACTAGCGGTAGCACAGATACGCAGTATTTT | CAISERVTSGSTDTQYF
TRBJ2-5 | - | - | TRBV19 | TGTGCCAGTAGTATAGATCTGGAGGGCGGGCGAGAGACCCAGTACTTC | CASSIDLEGGRETQYF
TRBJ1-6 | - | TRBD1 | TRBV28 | TGTGCCAGCAGGAAGGGACAGGGGGATTCACCCCTCCACTTT | CASRKGQGDSPLHF
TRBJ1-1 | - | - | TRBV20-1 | TGCAGTGCTAGTGGCGGGGGCCGCGGGACCACTGAAGCTTTCTTT | CSASGGGRGTTEAFF
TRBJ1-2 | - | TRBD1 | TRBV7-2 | TGTGCCAGCAGCTTACCCGGACAGGGGGTCATCGATGGCTACACCTTC | CASSLPGQGVIDGYTF
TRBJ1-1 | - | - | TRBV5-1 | TGCGCCAGCAGCTTGGAGGGGCTGGACACTGAAGCTTTCTTT | CASSLEGLDTEAFF
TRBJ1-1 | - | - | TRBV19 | TGTGCCAGTAGTATAGATCCGAGGAGGGCTGAAGCTTTCTTT | CASSIDPRRAEAFF
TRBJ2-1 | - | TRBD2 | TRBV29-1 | TGCAGCGTTGAAGGGACTAGGGCCCAGTTCTTC | CSVEGTRAQFF
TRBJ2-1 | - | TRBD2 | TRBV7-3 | TGTGCCAGCAGCCTCCGTAGACTAGCGGGTAAAAATGAGCAGTTCTTC | CASSLRRLAGKNEQFF
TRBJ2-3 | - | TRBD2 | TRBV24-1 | TGTGCCACCAGTGATTTAGTTGGGACTAGCGGGCAAGCGAACACAGATACGCAGTATTTT | CATSDLVGTSGQANTDTQYF
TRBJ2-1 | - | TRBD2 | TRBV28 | TGTGCCAGCGAGGGACTAGAAGCAAATGAGCAGTTCTTC | CASEGLEANEQFF
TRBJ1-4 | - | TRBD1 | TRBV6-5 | TGTGCCAGCAGCCTTAATTCAGGGGGTGAAAAACTGTTTTTT | CASSLNSGGEKLFF
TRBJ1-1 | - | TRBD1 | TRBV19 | TGTGCCAGTAGTCTCCTCCCGGGACAGGGGGTCACTGAAGCTTTCTTT | CASSLLPGQGVTEAFF
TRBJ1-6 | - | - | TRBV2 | TGTGCCAGCAGTGACATGAGCTCCTATAATTCACCCCTCCACTTT | CASSDMSSYNSPLHF
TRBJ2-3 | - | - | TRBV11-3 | TGTGCCAGCAGCTTCAATGTACGAGATACGCAGTATTTT | CASSFNVRDTQYF
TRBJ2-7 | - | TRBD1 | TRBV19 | TGTGCCAGTAGTAATATCCAGGGGGTTGAGCAGTACTTC | CASSNIQGVEQYF
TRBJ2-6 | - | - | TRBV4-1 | TGCGCCAGCAGCCAAGATTGGACGTTTGCTGGGGCCAACGTCCTGACTTTC | CASSQDWTFAGANVLTF
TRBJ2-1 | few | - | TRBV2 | TGTGCCAGCAGTGAAGCGGCCTACTACAATGAGCAGTTCTTC | CASSEAAYYNEQFF
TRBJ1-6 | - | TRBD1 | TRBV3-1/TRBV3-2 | TGTGCCAGCAGCGGGACAGGCTATAATTCACCCCTCCACTTT | CASSGTGYNSPLHF
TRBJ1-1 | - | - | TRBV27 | TGTGCCAGCAGTTTATCGGCCAGGCCTGCCACTGAAGCTTTCTTT | CASSLSARPATEAFF
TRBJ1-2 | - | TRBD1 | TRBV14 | TGTGCCAGCAGCCCTCGACAGGGCTATGGCTACACCTTC | CASSPRQGYGYTF
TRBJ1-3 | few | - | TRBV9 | TGTGCCAGCAGCGTAAGGGGTGGCCCTGGAAACACCATATATTTT | CASSVRGGPGNTIYF
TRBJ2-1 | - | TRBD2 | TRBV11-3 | TGTGCCAGCAGCTTCACTAGCGGGAAATACAATGAGCAGTTCTTC | CASSFTSGKYNEQFF
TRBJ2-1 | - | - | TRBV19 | TGTGCCAGTAGGGCAAGGGGTTCCTACAATGAGCAGTTCTTC | CASRARGSYNEQFF
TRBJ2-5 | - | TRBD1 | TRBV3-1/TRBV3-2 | TGTGCCAGCAGCCCGGGACAGTGGGGTCGGTGGGAGACCCAGTACTTC | CASSPGQWGRWETQYF
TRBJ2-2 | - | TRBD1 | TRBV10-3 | TGTGCCATCAGTGAGTCGACAGGGACCACCGGGGAGCTGTTTTTT | CAISESTGTTGELFF
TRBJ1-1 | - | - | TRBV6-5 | TGTGCCAGCAGTTATGGGGGCGGTACTGAAGCTTTCTTT | CASSYGGGTEAFF
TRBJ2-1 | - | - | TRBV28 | TGTGCCAGCAGTTACCCCCACGGGGGGCCCTACAATGAGCAGTTCTTC | CASSYPHGGPYNEQFF
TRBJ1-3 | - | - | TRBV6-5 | TGTGCCAGCACCTCAGGACAGTTCTCTGGAAACACCATATATTTT | CASTSGQFSGNTIYF
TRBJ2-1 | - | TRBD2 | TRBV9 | TGTGCCAGCAGCGTAGCGGGACTAGTTTACAATGAGCAGTTCTTC | CASSVAGLVYNEQFF
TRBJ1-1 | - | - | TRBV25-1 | TGTGCCAGCAGTGAATATCCCGACACTGAAGCTTTCTTT | CASSEYPDTEAFF
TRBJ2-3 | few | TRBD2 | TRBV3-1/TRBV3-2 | TGTGCCAGCATTCCCAGCGGGAGTGGCACAGATACGCAGTATTTT | CASIPSGSGTDTQYF
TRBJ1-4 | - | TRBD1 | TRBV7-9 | TGTGCCAGCAGCACCCAAGGGGGCGCGGGTAACGAAAAACTGTTTTTT | CASSTQGGAGNEKLFF
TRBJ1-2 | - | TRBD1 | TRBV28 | TGTGCCAGCAGTCCGACAGGGGTGGGTAACTATGGCTACACCTTC | CASSPTGVGNYGYTF
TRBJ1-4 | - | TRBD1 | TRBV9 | TGTGCCAGCAGTCAGGGGGTAGTTGGTGAAAAACTGTTTTTT | CASSQGVVGEKLFF
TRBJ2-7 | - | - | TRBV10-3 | TGTGCCATCAAGAGGGACGCGCTGGGGGAGCAGTACTTC | CAIKRDALGEQYF
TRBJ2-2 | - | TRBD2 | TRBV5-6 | TGTGCCAGCAGCGATGGGACTAGCGGGAGTTGGTACACCGGGGAGCTGTTTTTT | CASSDGTSGSWYTGELFF
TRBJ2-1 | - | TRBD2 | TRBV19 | TGTGCCAGTACTCCCGGGACTAGTTCTGTGGATGAGCAGTTCTTC | CASTPGTSSVDEQFF
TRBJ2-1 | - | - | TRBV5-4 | TGTGCCAGCAGCTTGGGTTGGAGCTCCTACAATGAGCAGTTCTTC | CASSLGWSSYNEQFF
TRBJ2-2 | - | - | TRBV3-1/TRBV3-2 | TGTGCCAGCAGCCAAGGACGGTCGAACACCGGGGAGCTGTTTTTT | CASSQGRSNTGELFF
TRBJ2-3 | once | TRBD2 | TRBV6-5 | TGTGCCAGCAGGCCGACTAGCGGATACACGAATACGCAGTATTTT | CASRPTSGYTNTQYF
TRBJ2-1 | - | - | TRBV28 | TGTGCCTCGCGGGCGAGCTCCTACAATGAGCAGTTCTTC | CASRASSYNEQFF
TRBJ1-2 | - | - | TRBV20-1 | TGCAGTGCTAGGGACAACTATGGCTACACCTTC | CSARDNYGYTF
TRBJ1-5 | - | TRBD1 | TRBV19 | TGTGCCAGTAGTTTTTGGACAGGGAGAGGGGGGAATCAGCCCCAGCATTTT | CASSFWTGRGGNQPQHF
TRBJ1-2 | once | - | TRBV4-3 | TGCGCCAGCAGTCGAGAACAGGGCGTCTATGGCTACACCTTC | CASSREQGVYGYTF
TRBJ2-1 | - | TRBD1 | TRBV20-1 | TGCAGTGCTAGTGGACAGGGGGCGTATGAGCAGTTCTTC | CSASGQGAYEQFF
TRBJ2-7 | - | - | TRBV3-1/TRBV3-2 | TGTGCCAGCAGCCAAGGTAGAGGGGCCGAGCAGTACTTC | CASSQGRGAEQYF